This T cell receptor (beta chain) emerged from a study of blood T cell repertoires in COVID-19. At the level of the study: Sites across the United States, Italy and Spain contributed samples from acute and convalescent COVID-19. T cells, B-cell-depleted T cells, or PBMCs provided the cDNA or gDNA that served as material.

Authors' analysis steps: By means of reference gene primer amplification, nucleated cell counts were estimated. The protocol was immunoSEQ multiplex PCR, while the TCRdb copy is restricted to in-frame clones and leaves out a portion. That table gives V, J and clone size, and the DNA gave D and trimming. The sample carries about 55,000 clones, roughly 85% recorded once. Trimming stripped 5 bases from V and 3 bases from J, with 10 bases between. The CDR3 extends over 14 amino acids. Germline values: CDR1 SEHNR, CDR2 FQNEAQ (reference sequence). The sample comprised peripheral blood. The origin of this receptor is a human donor in a cohort sampled during active COVID-19. This chain uses TRBV7-9 with TRBJ1-4, with a tentative D call TRBD1 (6 bases). The CDR3 DNA reads as TGTGCCAGCAGCCACAGGGCGGCTAATGAAAAACTGTTTTTT. Translation: CASSHRAANEKLFF.